Presented here are 13 T cell receptor beta chains from one specimen sequenced in a study of Ad26.COV2.S vaccination and SARS-CoV-2 variants. Treatment defined: about 20 received Ad26.COV2.S at low or high dose, single or two shots; several received placebo; per-sample allocation not given. All samples were drawn on day 63, counting from the first vaccine or placebo injection. Clones were read by immunoSEQ multiplex PCR, and TCRdb kept only the in-frame ones, dropping some. The sample contains fewer than 800,000 clones, approximately 88% of which appear only once. The sample here was peripheral blood, taken in a trial of Ad26.COV2.S vaccine versus placebo. Receptors originate from a person aged 18-60 years who received the Ad26.COV2.S COVID-19 vaccine or a placebo.

This rearrangement joins TRBV3-1 (or the pseudogene TRBV3-2) to TRBJ1-3; D might be TRBD1 (5 bases). V lost 1 base to trimming and J lost 5 bases, with 12 bases between them. Germline V gene data show CDR1 as LGHDT and CDR2 as YNNKEL (reference sequence). This CDR3 contains 15 residues. As DNA, the CDR3 is TGTGCCAGCAGCCAAGGGAGGGGTTATCGAAACACCATATATTTT. Its protein product is CASSQGRGYRNTIYF.

The genes are TRBV27 and TRBJ2-1; 12 bases fit TRBD2. The CDR3 covers 16 residues. The germline V gene has CDR1 MNHEY and CDR2 SMNVEV (reference sequence). V was clipped by 2 bases and J by 9 bases; unmatched bases: 8. CDR3 protein: CASSLLAGGPYGEQFF. The CDR3 bases are TGTGCCAGCAGTTTACTAGCGGGAGGGCCGTACGGTGAGCAGTTCTTC.

The rearrangement links TRBV19 to TRBJ2-2; no reliable D call. Germline values: CDR1 LNHDA, CDR2 SQIVND (reference sequence). V was trimmed by 5 bases and J by 7 bases, leaving 14 bases between them. There are 14 residues in the CDR3. The CDR3, as DNA: TGTGCCAGTAGTCAACGGGCTTCCCGCGGGGAGCTGTTTTTT. Its translation: CASSQRASRGELFF.

The V call is TRBV6-5, the J call TRBJ1-5; unclear D gene. The CDR3 covers 13 residues. Trimming removed 5 bases at V and 7 bases at J, with 12 bases between. Germline loops: CDR1 MNHEY, CDR2 SVGAGI. This CDR3 reads CASSIRGNQPQHF. The DNA for the CDR3 is TGTGCCAGCAGTATTCGAGGGAACCAGCCCCAGCATTTT.

The rearrangement uses TRBV6-4 and TRBJ2-1; 9 nucleotides line up with TRBD2. V shed 3 bases, J shed 6 bases, and the junction held 15 bases outside the gene matches. Germline values: CDR1 MRHNA, CDR2 SNTAGT. The CDR3 runs 18 residues. For the CDR3, the DNA is TGTGCCAGCAGTGATTTTCCTTCTAGCGGGGCTGCACGCAATGAGCAGTTCTTC. Residues: CASSDFPSSGAARNEQFF.

The chain recombines TRBV18 with TRBJ1-1; D is possibly TRBD1 (6 bases). Trimming took off 3 bases at V and 1 base at J, with 15 bases between the two ends. Germline CDR1 is KGHSH and CDR2 is LQKENI. The CDR3 totals 16 residues. For the CDR3, the DNA is TGTGCCAGCTCACCTGATAGAGGGGGGAAGAACACTGAAGCTTTCTTT. Its protein is CASSPDRGGKNTEAFF.

The chain joins TRBV24-1 to TRBJ2-3, with 9 bases aligning to TRBD2. CDR3 length: 17 residues. The germline V gene encodes CDR1 KGHDR and CDR2 SFDVKD. With 3 bases clipped from V and 1 base from J, the junction kept 7 bases outside the gene matches. DNA for the CDR3: TGTGCCACCAGTGATCCGCGGGGGGGCAGGGGCACAGATACGCAGTATTTT. Translation gives CATSDPRGGRGTDTQYF.

The chain employs TRBV6-5 and TRBJ1-3; TRBD1 matches at 8 bases. The CDR3 consists of 16 residues. V dropped 4 bases and J dropped 5; count of bases not matched to a gene: 10. Germline CDR1 is MNHEY and CDR2 is SVGAGI. The CDR3 protein is CASSSDRGWSRNTIYF. The CDR3 DNA reads TGTGCCAGCAGTTCAGACAGGGGATGGAGTAGAAACACCATATATTTT.

The rearrangement links TRBV7-3 to TRBJ2-1; a possible D gene is TRBD2 (5 bases). V lost 5 bases and J lost 9, with 11 bases in between. The V gene's germline CDR1 is SGHTA and CDR2 FQGTGA. This CDR3 has 12 residues. The CDR3 protein is CASSQSGSEQFF. CDR3 DNA: TGTGCCAGCAGCCAATCGGGGTCTGAGCAGTTCTTC.

The chain joins TRBV6-5 to TRBJ2-3; 9 nucleotides line up with TRBD2. Germline CDR1 reads MNHEY; CDR2 reads SVGAGI. This CDR3 spans 14 amino acids. Losses at the gene ends were 4 bases for V and 9 bases for J; bases not matched to a gene: 8. The CDR3 nucleotides are TGTGCCAGCAGTTCCCTAGCGGGAAAAGGAACGCAGTATTTT. Amino acids: CASSSLAGKGTQYF.

Worth noting for this clone: This sample includes further DNA sequences coding for the same CDR3. The CDR3 here is CASSSTATNEKLFF. The CDR3 nucleotides read TGCGCCAGCAGCTCGACAGCCACTAATGAAAAACTGTTTTTT. The genes are TRBV5-1 and TRBJ1-4; perhaps TRBD1 as D (5 bases). The V end was cut by 3 bases, the J end by 2 bases, with 8 bases between. CDR1 SGHRS and CDR2 YFSETQ come from the germline V gene. This CDR3 spans 14 amino acids.

The chain recombines TRBV19 with TRBJ2-7; TRBD1 agrees at 8 bases. This CDR3 is 14 amino acids long. Trimming removed 5 bases from V and 4 bases from J; junction bases left unmatched: 7. Germline CDR1 LNHDA, CDR2 SQIVND (reference sequence). CDR3 sequence: CASSVRTGSYEQYF. CDR3 bases: TGTGCCAGTAGTGTCCGGACAGGGAGTTACGAGCAGTACTTC.

The J gene is TRBJ2-2, the V gene TRBV24-1, with 9 bases identical to TRBD2. Germline-derived CDR1 and CDR2 are KGHDR and SFDVKD. The junction had 9 bases not matched to a gene; V was cut back by 4 bases and J by 4 bases. The CDR3 is 17 amino acids. The CDR3 is CATSDPKREARTGELFF. The CDR3 coding sequence is TGTGCCACCAGTGACCCCAAGCGGGAGGCACGCACCGGGGAGCTGTTTTTT.